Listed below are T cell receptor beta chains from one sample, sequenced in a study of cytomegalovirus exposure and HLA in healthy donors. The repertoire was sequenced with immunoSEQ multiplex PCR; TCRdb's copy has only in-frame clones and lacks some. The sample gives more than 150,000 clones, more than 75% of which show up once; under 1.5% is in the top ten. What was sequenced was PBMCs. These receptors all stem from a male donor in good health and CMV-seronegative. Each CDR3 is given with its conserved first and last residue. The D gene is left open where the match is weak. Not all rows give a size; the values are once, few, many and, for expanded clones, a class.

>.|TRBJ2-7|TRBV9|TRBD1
TGTGCCAGCAGCCGACAGGGTTACGAGCAGTACTTC
CASSRQGYEQYF
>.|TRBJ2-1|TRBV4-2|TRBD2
TGTGCCAGCAGCCAAGCCCTAGCGGGAGTAGGCTACAATGAGCAGTTCTTC
CASSQALAGVGYNEQFF
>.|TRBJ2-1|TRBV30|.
TGTGCCTGGAGTGAACGGGGAGATGAGCAGTTCTTC
CAWSERGDEQFF
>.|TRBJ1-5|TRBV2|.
TGTGCCAGCAGGAAGGACAGACCTAGCAATCAGCCCCAGCATTTT
CASRKDRPSNQPQHF
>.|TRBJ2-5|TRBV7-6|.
TGTGCCAGCAGCTTAACAACCCAAGAGACCCAGTACTTC
CASSLTTQETQYF
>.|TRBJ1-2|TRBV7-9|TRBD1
TGTGCCAGCAGCACGACCAGGGGGCGCGTCTATGGCTACACCTTC
CASSTTRGRVYGYTF
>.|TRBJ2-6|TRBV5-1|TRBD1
TGCGCCAGCAGCTTGGGAGAGGGGGCCCCTGGGGCCAACGTCCTGACTTTC
CASSLGEGAPGANVLTF
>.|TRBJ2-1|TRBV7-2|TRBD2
TGTGCCAGTCTAGCGGGAGGAGGCAATGAGCAGTTCTTC
CASLAGGGNEQFF
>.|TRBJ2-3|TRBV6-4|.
TGTGCCAGCAGTGACCCCGCGGCGGGATCGGATACGCAGTATTTT
CASSDPAAGSDTQYF
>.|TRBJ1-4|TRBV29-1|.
TGCAGCGTCGCGATACAGGGAGAAAAACTGTTTTTT
CSVAIQGEKLFF
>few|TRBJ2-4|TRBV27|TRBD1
TGTGCCAGCACCCACTCACCTACCACAGGGGGAGCCAAAAACATTCAGTACTTC
CASTHSPTTGGAKNIQYF
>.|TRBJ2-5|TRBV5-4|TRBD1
TGTGCCAGCAGCCGAAGGGACAGTGAGGAGACCCAGTACTTC
CASSRRDSEETQYF
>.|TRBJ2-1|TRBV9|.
TGTGCCAGCAGCGTAGGAGGGATGTATGAGCAGTTCTTC
CASSVGGMYEQFF
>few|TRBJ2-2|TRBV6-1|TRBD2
TGTGCCAGCAGTGACCGGGGGGCGAACACCGGGGAGCTGTTTTTT
CASSDRGANTGELFF
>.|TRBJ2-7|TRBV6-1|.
TGTGCCAGCAGTGAAGTTTTGAGCTACGAGCAGTACTTC
CASSEVLSYEQYF
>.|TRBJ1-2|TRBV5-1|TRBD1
TGCGCCAGCAGCTTGGAAGGGCAGGGGGCCTATGGCTACACCTTC
CASSLEGQGAYGYTF
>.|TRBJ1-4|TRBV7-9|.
TGTGCCAGCAGCCTCACGGAGACTAATGAAAAACTGTTTTTT
CASSLTETNEKLFF
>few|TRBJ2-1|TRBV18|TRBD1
TGTGCCAGCTCTCGAACAACGGGACAGCCTTACAATGAGCAGTTCTTC
CASSRTTGQPYNEQFF
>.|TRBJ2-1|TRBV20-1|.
TGCAGTCCGAAGGGAGTTGGTGAGCAGTTCTTC
CSPKGVGEQFF
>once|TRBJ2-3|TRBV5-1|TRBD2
TGCGCCAGCAGGCTAGCGGGGGGAGGAGATACGCAGTATTTT
CASRLAGGGDTQYF
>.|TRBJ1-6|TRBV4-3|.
TGCGCCAGCAGCCGAGGACTCCGGGGTGATTCACCCCTCCACTTT
CASSRGLRGDSPLHF
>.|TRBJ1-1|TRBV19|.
TGTGCCAGTATCCAGGGTTTAAGGGGTTTCGTGTACACTGAAGCTTTCTTT
CASIQGLRGFVYTEAFF
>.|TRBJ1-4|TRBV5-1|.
TGCGCCAGCAGCTTGCCAGGGGCTGAAAAACTGTTTTTT
CASSLPGAEKLFF
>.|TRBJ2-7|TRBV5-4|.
TGTGCCAGCAGCTTGGCAGGGCGCTACGAGCAGTACTTC
CASSLAGRYEQYF
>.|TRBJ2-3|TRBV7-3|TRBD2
TGTGCCAGCAGCTTGGGGGCGGGAGGGCCTCTAGATACGCAGTATTTT
CASSLGAGGPLDTQYF
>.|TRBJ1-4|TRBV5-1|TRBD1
TGCGCCAGCAGCCCAGGGGGCGCATCTGAAAAACTGTTTTTT
CASSPGGASEKLFF
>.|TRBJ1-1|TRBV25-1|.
TGTGCCAGCAGTGAATATAACCAGGCGGGGAACACTGAAGCTTTCTTT
CASSEYNQAGNTEAFF
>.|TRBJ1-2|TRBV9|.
TGTGCCAGCAGCGTAGTAACGGCAGGGCTCTATGGCTACACCTTC
CASSVVTAGLYGYTF
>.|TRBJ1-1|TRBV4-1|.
TGCGCCAGCAGCCCAGATAGCAGAACCAACACTGAAGCTTTCTTT
CASSPDSRTNTEAFF
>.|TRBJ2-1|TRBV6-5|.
TGTGCCAGCAGCCACAAATGGAATGAGCAGTTCTTC
CASSHKWNEQFF
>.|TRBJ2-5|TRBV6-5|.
TGTGCCAGCAGTTATTTCAGCCAAGAGACCCAGTACTTC
CASSYFSQETQYF
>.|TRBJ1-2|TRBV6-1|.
TGTGCCAGCAGTGAAGCGCGGTGGCTCGAGGAGGGCTACACCTTC
CASSEARWLEEGYTF